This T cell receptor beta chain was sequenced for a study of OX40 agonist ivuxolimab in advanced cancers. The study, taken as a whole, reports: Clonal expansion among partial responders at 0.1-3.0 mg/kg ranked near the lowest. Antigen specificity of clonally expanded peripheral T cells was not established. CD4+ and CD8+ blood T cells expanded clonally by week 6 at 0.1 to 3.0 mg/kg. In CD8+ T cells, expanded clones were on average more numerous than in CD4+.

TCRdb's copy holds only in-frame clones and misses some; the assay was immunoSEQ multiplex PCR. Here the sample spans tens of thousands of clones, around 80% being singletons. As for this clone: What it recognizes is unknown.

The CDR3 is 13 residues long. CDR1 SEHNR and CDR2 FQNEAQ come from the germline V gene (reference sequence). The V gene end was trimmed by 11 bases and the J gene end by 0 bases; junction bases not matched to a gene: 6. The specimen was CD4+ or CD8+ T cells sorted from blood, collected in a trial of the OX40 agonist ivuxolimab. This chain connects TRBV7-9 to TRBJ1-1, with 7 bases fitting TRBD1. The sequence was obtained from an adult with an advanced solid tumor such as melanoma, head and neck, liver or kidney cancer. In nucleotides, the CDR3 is TGTGCCCAAACCAGGGGGGTGAACACTGAAGCTTTCTTT. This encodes CAQTRGVNTEAFF.